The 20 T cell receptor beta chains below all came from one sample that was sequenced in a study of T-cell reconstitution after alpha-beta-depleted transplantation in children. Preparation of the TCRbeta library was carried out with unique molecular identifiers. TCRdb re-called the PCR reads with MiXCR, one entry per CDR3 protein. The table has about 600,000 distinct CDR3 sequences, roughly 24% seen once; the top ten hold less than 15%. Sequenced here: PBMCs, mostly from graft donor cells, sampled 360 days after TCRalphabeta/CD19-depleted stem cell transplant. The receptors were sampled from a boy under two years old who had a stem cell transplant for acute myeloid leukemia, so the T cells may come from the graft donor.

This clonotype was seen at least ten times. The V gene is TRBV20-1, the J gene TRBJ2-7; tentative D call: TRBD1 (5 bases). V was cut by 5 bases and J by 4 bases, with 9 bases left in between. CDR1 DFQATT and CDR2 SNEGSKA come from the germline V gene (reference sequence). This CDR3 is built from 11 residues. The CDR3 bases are TGCAGTGCTCTTAAGGGGTACGAGCAGTACGTC. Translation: CSALKGYEQYV.

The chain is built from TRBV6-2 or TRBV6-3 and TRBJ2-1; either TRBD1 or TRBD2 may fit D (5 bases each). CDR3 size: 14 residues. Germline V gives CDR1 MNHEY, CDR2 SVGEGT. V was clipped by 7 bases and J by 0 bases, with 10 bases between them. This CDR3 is CASKPGSSYNEQFF. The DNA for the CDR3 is TGTGCCAGCAAACCAGGGAGCTCCTACAATGAGCAGTTCTTC.

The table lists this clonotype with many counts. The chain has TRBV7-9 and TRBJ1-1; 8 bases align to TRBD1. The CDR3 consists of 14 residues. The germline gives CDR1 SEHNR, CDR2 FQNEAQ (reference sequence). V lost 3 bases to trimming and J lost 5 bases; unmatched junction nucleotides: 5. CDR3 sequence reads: CASSLTTGATEAFF. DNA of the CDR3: TGTGCCAGCAGCTTGACGACAGGGGCTACTGAAGCTTTCTTT.

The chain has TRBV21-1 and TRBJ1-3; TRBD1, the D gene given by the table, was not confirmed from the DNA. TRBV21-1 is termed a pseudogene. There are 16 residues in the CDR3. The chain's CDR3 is CASSPKVTGERNTIYF. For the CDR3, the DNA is TGTGCCAGCAGCCCGAAGGTAACAGGAGAACGTAACACCATATATTTT.

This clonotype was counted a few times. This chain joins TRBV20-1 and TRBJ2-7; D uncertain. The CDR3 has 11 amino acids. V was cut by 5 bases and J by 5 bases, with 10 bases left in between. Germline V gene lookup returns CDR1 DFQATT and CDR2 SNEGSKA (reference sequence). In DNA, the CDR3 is TGCAGTGCTGAGGCCTGGGACGAGCAGTACTTC. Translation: CSAEAWDEQYF.

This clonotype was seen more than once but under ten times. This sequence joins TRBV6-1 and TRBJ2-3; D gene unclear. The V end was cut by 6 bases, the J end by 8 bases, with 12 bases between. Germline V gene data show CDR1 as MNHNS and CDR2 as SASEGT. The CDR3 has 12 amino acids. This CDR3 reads CASSPRKGTQYF. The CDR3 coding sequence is TGTGCCAGCAGCCCTAGGAAGGGTACGCAGTATTTT.

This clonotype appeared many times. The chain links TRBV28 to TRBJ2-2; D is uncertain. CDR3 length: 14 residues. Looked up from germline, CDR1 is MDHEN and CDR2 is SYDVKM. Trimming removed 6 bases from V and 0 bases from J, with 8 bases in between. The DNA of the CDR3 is TGTGCCAGCAGGACGGTTGCGAACACCGGGGAGCTGTTTTTT. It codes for CASRTVANTGELFF.

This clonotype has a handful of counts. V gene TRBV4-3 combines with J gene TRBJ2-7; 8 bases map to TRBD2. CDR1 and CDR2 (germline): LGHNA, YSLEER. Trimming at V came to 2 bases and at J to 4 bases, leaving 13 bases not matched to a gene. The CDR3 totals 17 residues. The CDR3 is CASSQSTAGTRSYEQYF. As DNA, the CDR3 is TGCGCCAGCAGCCAATCCACCGCCGGGACTAGATCTTACGAGCAGTACTTC.

CDR3 in DNA: TGTGCCAGCAGTTACAACGAGGGGGCGAACAATGAGCAGTTCTTC. Encoded protein: CASSYNEGANNEQFF. The J gene is TRBJ2-1, the V gene TRBV6-2 or TRBV6-3; 7 bases align to TRBD1. This CDR3 region has 15 residues. The V segment lost 2 bases and the J segment 5 bases; nucleotides outside the gene matches: 6. Germline values: CDR1 MNHEY, CDR2 SVGEGT.

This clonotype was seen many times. The DNA of the CDR3 is TGTGCCAGCAGCCCCCATAGAGAGGGGGCCGGGGAGCTGTTTTTT. It specifies CASSPHREGAGELFF. This chain links TRBV9 with TRBJ2-2; perhaps TRBD1 as D (6 bases). The length of the CDR3 is 15 residues. V was shortened by 4 bases and J by 6 bases, with 16 bases between the two germline ends. Germline CDR1 SGDLS, CDR2 YYNGEE.

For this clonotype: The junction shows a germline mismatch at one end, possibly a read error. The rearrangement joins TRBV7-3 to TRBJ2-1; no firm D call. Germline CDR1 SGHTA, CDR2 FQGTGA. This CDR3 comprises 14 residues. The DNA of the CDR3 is TGTGCCAGCAGCTTAACGTCCGGTTACAATGAGCAGGTCTTC. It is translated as CASSLTSGYNEQVF.

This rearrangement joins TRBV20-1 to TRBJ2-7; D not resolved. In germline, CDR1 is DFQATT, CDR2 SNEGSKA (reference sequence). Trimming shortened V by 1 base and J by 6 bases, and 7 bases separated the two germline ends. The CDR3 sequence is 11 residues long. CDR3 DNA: TGCAGTGCTAGAGGGGATAGCGAGCAGTACTTC. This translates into CSARGDSEQYF.

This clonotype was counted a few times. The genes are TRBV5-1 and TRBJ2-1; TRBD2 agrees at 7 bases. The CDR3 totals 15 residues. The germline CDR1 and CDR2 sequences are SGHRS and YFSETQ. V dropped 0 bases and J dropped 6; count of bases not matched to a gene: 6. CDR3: CASSLAAGVSNEQFF. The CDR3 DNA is TGCGCCAGCAGCTTGGCGGCGGGGGTTAGCAATGAGCAGTTCTTC.

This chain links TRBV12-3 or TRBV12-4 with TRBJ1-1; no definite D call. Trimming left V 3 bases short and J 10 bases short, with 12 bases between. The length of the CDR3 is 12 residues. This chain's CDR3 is CASSFGIRVAFF. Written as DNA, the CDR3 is TGTGCCAGCAGTTTTGGTATTCGGGTAGCTTTCTTT.

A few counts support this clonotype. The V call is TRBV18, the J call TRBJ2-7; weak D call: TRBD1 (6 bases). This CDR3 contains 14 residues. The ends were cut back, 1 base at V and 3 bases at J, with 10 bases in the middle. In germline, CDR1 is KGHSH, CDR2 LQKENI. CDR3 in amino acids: CASSPRDMNYEQYF. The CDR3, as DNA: TGTGCCAGCTCACCACGGGACATGAACTACGAGCAGTACTTC.

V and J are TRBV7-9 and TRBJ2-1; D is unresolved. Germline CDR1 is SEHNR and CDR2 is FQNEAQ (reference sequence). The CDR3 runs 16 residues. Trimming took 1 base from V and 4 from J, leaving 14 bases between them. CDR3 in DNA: TGTGCCAGCAGCTTAGATCTTCTAAAGGGATACAATGAGCAGTTCTTC. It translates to CASSLDLLKGYNEQFF.

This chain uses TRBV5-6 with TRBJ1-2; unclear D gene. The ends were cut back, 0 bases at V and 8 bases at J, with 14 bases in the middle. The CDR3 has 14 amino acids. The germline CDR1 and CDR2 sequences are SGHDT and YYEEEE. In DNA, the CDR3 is TGTGCCAGCAGCTTGGTGGGAGGGAAAGGCGGCTACACCTTC. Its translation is CASSLVGGKGGYTF.

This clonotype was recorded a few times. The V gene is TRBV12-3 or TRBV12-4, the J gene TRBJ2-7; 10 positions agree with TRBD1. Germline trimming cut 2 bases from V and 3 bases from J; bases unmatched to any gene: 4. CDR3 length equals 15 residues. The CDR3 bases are TGTGCCAGCAGTTTAACCGGGACAGGGGTCTACGAGCAGTACGTC. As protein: CASSLTGTGVYEQYV.

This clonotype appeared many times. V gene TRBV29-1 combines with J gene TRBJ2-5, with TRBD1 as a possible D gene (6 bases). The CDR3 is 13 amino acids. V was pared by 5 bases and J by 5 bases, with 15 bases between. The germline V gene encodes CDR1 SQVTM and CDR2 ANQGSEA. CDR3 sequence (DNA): TGCAGCGTTTGGTTAACAGGGATGGAGACCCAGTACTTC. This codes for CSVWLTGMETQYF.

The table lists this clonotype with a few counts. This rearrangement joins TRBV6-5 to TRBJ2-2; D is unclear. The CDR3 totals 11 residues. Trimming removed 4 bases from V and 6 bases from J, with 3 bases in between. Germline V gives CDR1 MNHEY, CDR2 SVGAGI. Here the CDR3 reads CASSWAGELFF. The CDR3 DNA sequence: TGTGCCAGCAGTTGGGCCGGGGAGCTGTTTTTT.